This entry lists 28 T cell receptor beta chains sequenced from one sample in a study of cytomegalovirus exposure and HLA in healthy donors. The PCR was carried out with 60 Vbeta primers and 13 Jbeta primers. The method was immunoSEQ multiplex PCR; TCRdb's version includes in-frame clones alone and lacks a portion of them. This table has over 150,000 clones, 65% to 80% appearing once. The specimen sequenced was PBMCs. The receptors here all came from a middle-aged man in good health and CMV-seronegative.

The genes are TRBV27 and TRBJ2-7, with D perhaps matching TRBD2 (6 bases). Germline CDR1 MNHEY, CDR2 SMNVEV (reference sequence). This CDR3 region has 13 residues. The V end lost 2 bases, the J end lost 7 bases, and 12 bases lay between the germline ends. The DNA of the CDR3 is TGTGCCAGCAGTTTAACCGGGGGAAGTGAGCAGTACTTC. Amino acids: CASSLTGGSEQYF.

The CDR3, as DNA: TGTGCCAGCAGCCGCACAGGGAAGCGGGGGAATGAGCAGTTCTTC. It translates to CASSRTGKRGNEQFF. The chain is built from TRBV28 and TRBJ2-1; 8 bases agree with TRBD2. Germline loops: CDR1 MDHEN, CDR2 SYDVKM. After removal of 6 bases from V and 7 bases from J, the junction contained 11 bases not matched to a gene. This CDR3 contains 15 residues.

The chain has TRBV25-1 and TRBJ2-1, with no clear D. V lost 1 base to trimming and J lost 0 bases, with 13 bases between them. This CDR3 contains 17 residues. Germline lookup yields CDR1 MGHDK and CDR2 SYGVNS. Written as DNA, the CDR3 is TGTGCCAGCAGTGAATTAACCGGGTGGAGCTCCTACAATGAGCAGTTCTTC. It specifies CASSELTGWSSYNEQFF.

The rearrangement uses TRBV4-1 and TRBJ2-5; TRBD2 matches 8 bases. The CDR3 contains 15 residues. Germline lookup yields CDR1 MGHRA and CDR2 YSYEKL. V lost 2 bases to trimming and J lost 1 base; unmatched junction nucleotides: 3. CDR3 in amino acids: CASSQFTSGQETQYF. The CDR3, as DNA: TGCGCCAGCAGCCAATTCACTAGCGGCCAAGAGACCCAGTACTTC.

V is TRBV29-1 and J is TRBJ2-3; unclear D gene. The germline V gene has CDR1 SQVTM and CDR2 ANQGSEA. The CDR3 sequence is 11 residues long. Deletions cut 4 bases from V and 6 bases from J, with 8 bases between. The CDR3 nucleotides are TGCAGCGTTGTAAGAGTGGATACGCAGTATTTT. This codes for CSVVRVDTQYF.

The rearrangement uses TRBV6-1 and TRBJ2-5; 7 positions agree with TRBD1. Near its end, the DNA agrees better with TRBJ2-7, so the J call may be wrong. The CDR3 contains 12 residues. Germline V gene data show CDR1 as MNHNS and CDR2 as SASEGT. CDR3 nucleotide sequence: TGTGCCTCCCGACAGGGCGCCGGCGAGCAGTACTTC. Its protein product is CASRQGAGEQYF.

V is TRBV19 and J is TRBJ1-5; 9 bases are shared with TRBD1. The CDR3 is 16 residues long. Germline CDR1 and CDR2: LNHDA and SQIVND (reference sequence). The V gene end was trimmed by 5 bases and the J gene end by 3 bases; junction bases not matched to a gene: 8. The CDR3 DNA reads as TGTGCCAGTAGTCCCGTAGGGACAGGGTTCAATCAGCCCCAGCATTTT. Translating gives CASSPVGTGFNQPQHF.

The chain joins TRBV11-3 to TRBJ2-2; the match to TRBD2 covers 13 bases. J gave up 5 bases and V 6 bases, and 15 bases lay outside the gene matches. Germline CDR1 and CDR2: SGHNT and YENEEA. The CDR3 has 19 amino acids. The chain's CDR3 is CASRRARLAGGRGTGELFF. The CDR3 coding sequence is TGTGCCAGCAGGCGGGCGCGACTAGCGGGAGGAAGGGGGACCGGGGAGCTGTTTTTT. Full variable domain (remainder filled in from reference TRBV11-3 and TRBJ2-2): EAGVVQSPRYKIIEKKQPVAFWCNPISGHNTLYWYLQNLGQGPELLIRYENEEAVDDSQLPKDRFSAERLKGVDSTLKIQPAELGDSAVYLCASRRARLAGGRGTGELFFGEGSRLTVL.

V usage is TRBV5-4 and J usage is TRBJ2-3; possibly TRBD2 for D (5 bases). V was clipped by 2 bases and J by 6 bases, with 10 bases between them. The germline V gene has CDR1 SGHNT and CDR2 YYREEE (reference sequence). CDR3 size: 13 residues. The CDR3 DNA is TGTGCCAGCAGCTTCCCCCCTAGCGATACGCAGTATTTT. The encoded protein is CASSFPPSDTQYF.

The chain is built from TRBV28 and TRBJ2-7; 10 nucleotides agree with TRBD1. Germline CDR1 and CDR2: MDHEN and SYDVKM. V trimming: 5 bases; J trimming: 4 bases; junction bases outside the gene matches: 11. The CDR3 extends over 16 amino acids. DNA of the CDR3: TGTGCCAGCAGTCCTCCGGGACAGGGGCTCAGTTACGAGCAGTACTTC. Amino acid sequence: CASSPPGQGLSYEQYF.

There are a few counts of this clone. The V gene is TRBV29-1, the J gene TRBJ2-5, with 8 positions matching TRBD2. V shed 7 bases, J shed 2 bases, and the junction held 9 bases outside the gene matches. Looked up from germline, CDR1 is SQVTM and CDR2 is ANQGSEA. CDR3 size: 14 residues. Written as DNA, the CDR3 is TGCAGCGCCACCCTAGCGGGCGGTCAAGAGACCCAGTACTTC. Amino acids: CSATLAGGQETQYF.

The chain carries TRBV11-2 and TRBJ1-2; D not resolved. V gave up 0 bases and J gave up 0 bases, with 14 bases separating them. Germline V CDR1 and CDR2: SGHAT, FQNNGV. CDR3 size: 17 residues. CDR3 residues: CASSLDLSLPANYGYTF. The CDR3 DNA reads TGTGCCAGCAGCTTAGATCTGTCCCTCCCAGCTAACTATGGCTACACCTTC.

The gene calls are TRBV10-3 and TRBJ2-2, with 12 bases that match TRBD1. J gave up 7 bases and V 3 bases, and 6 bases lay outside the gene matches. CDR3 length: 16 amino acids. The germline V gene encodes CDR1 ENHRY and CDR2 SYGVKD. The CDR3 DNA reads TGTGCCATCAGTGACAGGGGACAGGGGGCAGGCGGGGAGCTGTTTTTT. Its translation: CAISDRGQGAGGELFF.

This sequence joins TRBV30 and TRBJ2-5, with unresolved D. The CDR3 has 13 amino acids. In germline, CDR1 is GTSNPN, CDR2 SVGIG (reference sequence). The ends were cut back, 4 bases at V and 4 bases at J, with 13 bases in the middle. The CDR3 DNA follows: TGTGCCTGGAACCACCGTTCAGGAGAGACCCAGTACTTC. Its translation is CAWNHRSGETQYF.

This clone came up a few times. The junction differs from germline at one of its ends, possibly a read error. V is TRBV4-1 and J is TRBJ2-6, with TRBD2 matching over 7 bases. The germline CDR1 and CDR2 sequences are MGHRA and YSYEKL. The CDR3 spans 16 residues. The CDR3 coding sequence is TGCGCCAGCACCCAAGGAACGGGAAGCGGGGCCAACGGCCTGACTTTC. Protein product: CASTQGTGSGANGLTF.

This clone was counted between two and nine times. The chain combines TRBV5-1 with TRBJ1-2, with D unclear. This CDR3 spans 14 amino acids. Trimming shortened V by 1 base and J by 0 bases, and 7 bases separated the two germline ends. Per the germline V gene, CDR1 is SGHRS and CDR2 is YFSETQ. CDR3 bases: TGCGCCAGCAGCTTGCAGGAAGCTAACTATGGCTACACCTTC. This codes for CASSLQEANYGYTF.

V gene TRBV6-5 combines with J gene TRBJ1-1; a weak D match, TRBD1 (5 bases). The V and J ends lost 11 bases and 2 bases respectively, with 15 bases between them. This CDR3 is 13 amino acids long. CDR1 is MNHEY, CDR2 SVGAGI, per germline. The CDR3 protein is CASRGGPNTEAFF. As DNA, the CDR3 is TGTGCCTCAAGGGGAGGCCCTAACACTGAAGCTTTCTTT.

The V gene is TRBV2, the J gene TRBJ1-2, with a tentative D call TRBD1 (5 bases). This CDR3 spans 14 amino acids. The germline CDR1 and CDR2 sequences are SNHLY and FYNNEI. V was clipped by 6 bases and J by 3 bases, with 14 bases between them. The DNA of the CDR3 is TGTGCCAGCAGAACAGGACTACTCGACTATGGCTACACCTTC. This sequence encodes CASRTGLLDYGYTF.

This clone has more than one count but fewer than ten. The genes are TRBV28 and TRBJ2-5; no definite D call. The CDR3 spans 13 residues. Germline V gene data show CDR1 as MDHEN and CDR2 as SYDVKM. Between the trimmed V and J ends, which lost 3 bases and 5 bases, there was a span of 10 bases. In nucleotides, the CDR3 is TGTGCCAGCAGTTTGTTTCGGGTGGAGACCCAGTACTTC. Protein sequence: CASSLFRVETQYF.

The chain couples TRBV14 to TRBJ2-5; possible D gene TRBD2, 6 bases. The CDR3 sequence is 12 residues long. Trimming pared 0 bases from V and 8 bases from J, leaving 7 bases between. Germline CDR1 reads SGHDN; CDR2 reads FVKESK. The CDR3 coding sequence is TGTGCCAGCAGCCAAGAGGACTACACCCAGTACTTC. Translated: CASSQEDYTQYF.

This chain connects TRBV19 to TRBJ1-1; 9 bases fit TRBD1. V was clipped by 5 bases and J by 6 bases; unmatched bases: 7. Germline CDR1 and CDR2: LNHDA and SQIVND (reference sequence). The CDR3 totals 14 residues. For the CDR3, the DNA is TGTGCCAGTAGTGGGAGACAGGGGGTACCTGAAGCTTTCTTT. Encoded protein: CASSGRQGVPEAFF. Drawing the rest from reference TRBV19 and TRBJ1-1, the complete variable domain is DGGITQSPKYLFRKEGQNVTLSCEQNLNHDAMYWYRQDPGQGLRLIYYSQIVNDFQKGDIAEGYSVSREKKESFPLTVTSAQKNPTAFYLCASSGRQGVPEAFFGQGTRLTVV.

The chain joins TRBV6-5 to TRBJ2-5, with 7 bases lining up with TRBD1. The CDR3 is made up of 13 amino acids. Germline V gene data show CDR1 as MNHEY and CDR2 as SVGAGI. V gave up 5 bases and J gave up 3 bases; unmatched junction bases: 3. The DNA for the CDR3 is TGTGCCAGCAGTAACACAGGGGAAGAGACCCAGTACTTC. It translates to CASSNTGEETQYF.

The chain links TRBV7-8 to TRBJ2-1; 9 positions agree with TRBD2. The germline V gene encodes CDR1 SGHVS and CDR2 FQNEAQ. Trimming cost V 1 base and J 5 bases; bases outside gene matches: 9. CDR3 size: 17 residues. CDR3 in amino acids: CASSLGGLAISHNEQFF. The CDR3 bases are TGTGCCAGCAGCTTAGGGGGACTAGCTATAAGTCACAATGAGCAGTTCTTC.

The genes are TRBV6-1 and TRBJ2-2; D perhaps matches TRBD1 (5 bases). In germline, CDR1 is MNHNS, CDR2 SASEGT. The CDR3 consists of 14 residues. The CDR3 coding sequence is TGTGCACAGCAAGGGGTGGGGAACACCGGGGAGCTGTTTTTT. Translated, it gives CAQQGVGNTGELFF.

The chain carries TRBV28 and TRBJ2-7; 7 bases are a match to TRBD1. J was trimmed by 3 bases and V by 6 bases; bases with no gene match: 5. The CDR3 extends over 13 amino acids. The germline V gene has CDR1 MDHEN and CDR2 SYDVKM. The CDR3 loop is CASRTTGRYEQYF. The CDR3 DNA is TGTGCCAGCAGAACGACAGGGCGCTACGAGCAGTACTTC. The full variable domain, with the rest looked up from reference TRBV28 and TRBJ2-7, is DVKVTQSSRYLVKRTGEKVFLECVQDMDHENMFWYRQDPGLGLRLIYFSYDVKMKEKGDIPEGYSVSREKKERFSLILESASTNQTSMYLCASRTTGRYEQYFGPGTRLTVT.

The chain joins TRBV6-6 to TRBJ2-7; D uncertain. The CDR3 loop spans 15 amino acids. V lost 0 bases, J lost 2 bases, and 11 bases lay in between. CDR1 and CDR2 (germline): MNHNY, SVGAGI (reference sequence). The CDR3 DNA sequence: TGTGCCAGCAGTTACTCCGCCCAGGTCACCTACGAGCAGTACTTC. Translation gives CASSYSAQVTYEQYF.

This rearrangement joins TRBV5-1 to TRBJ1-5, with TRBD1 matching 10 bases. This CDR3 region has 15 residues. Germline assignment: CDR1 SGHRS and CDR2 YFSETQ. V lost 0 bases, J lost 4 bases, and 1 base stayed unmatched. The CDR3 loop is CASSLGQGANQPQHF. The CDR3 DNA sequence: TGCGCCAGCAGCTTGGGACAGGGGGCAAATCAGCCCCAGCATTTT.

Worth noting for this clone: This CDR3 is also generated by other DNA sequences in the sample. The chain links TRBV27 to TRBJ1-1; no definite D call. CDR1 and CDR2 (germline): MNHEY, SMNVEV (reference sequence). This CDR3 region has 13 residues. V shed 3 bases and J shed 1 base, with 6 bases lying between them. The CDR3 sequence: CASSLGANTEAFF. DNA for the CDR3: TGTGCCAGCAGTTTGGGAGCGAACACTGAAGCTTTCTTT.